Detailed here is one T cell receptor (beta chain). The sample is drawn from a study of blood T cell repertoires in COVID-19. Whole-study context: COVID-19 samples, acute and convalescent, were from the United States, Italy and Spain. T cells, B-cell-depleted T cells, or PBMCs supplied cDNA or gDNA.

The CDR3 has 15 residues. Trimming took off 3 bases at V and 1 base at J, with 13 bases between the two ends. Germline V gives CDR1 SGHRS, CDR2 YFSETQ. The authors' processing: Reference gene primer amplification gave nucleated cell count estimates. Here immunoSEQ multiplex PCR was the method, and the copy in TCRdb shows in-frame clones only, minus some. D and trimming were read from the DNA, whereas the V and J calls and clone size are those reported in that table. The data contain hundreds of thousands of clones, around 85% of them singletons. Material: peripheral blood. This TCR was sampled from a man at least 80 years old with acute or convalescent COVID-19. This chain uses TRBV5-1 with TRBJ1-1; TRBD1 might be the D (5 bases). In DNA form, the CDR3 reads TGCGCCAGCAGCTACTTTCCCCAGGGGAACACTGAAGCTTTCTTT. It specifies CASSYFPQGNTEAFF. Complete variable domain (other parts from reference TRBV5-1 and TRBJ1-1): KAGVTQTPRYLIKTRGQQVTLSCSPISGHRSVSWYQQTPGQGLQFLFEYFSETQRNKGNFPGRFSGRQFSNSRSEMNVSTLELGDSALYLCASSYFPQGNTEAFFGQGTRLTVV.